This passage covers 28 T cell receptor beta chains from one sample sequenced in a study of blood T cells in healthy people across ages. Through a sample-barcoded 5' primer and a J-beta primer mix, a second PCR was run for roughly 7 to 11 cycles. TCRdb re-derived calls from the 5' RACE reads in MiXCR, one entry per CDR3 protein. The data show about 1.1 million distinct CDR3 sequences, roughly two fifths seen once. The sample comprised blood. The receptors were sampled from a man aged 18 to 29 in good health.

This clonotype was counted only a few times. This chain connects TRBV7-2 to TRBJ2-3; TRBD2 aligns across 9 bases. CDR1 is SGHTA, CDR2 FQGNSA, per germline. The V segment lost 3 bases and the J segment 3 bases; nucleotides outside the gene matches: 10. The CDR3 runs to 17 residues. CDR3 region: CASSFLPGLASTDTQYF. The CDR3 DNA reads TGTGCCAGCAGCTTTCTACCGGGACTAGCCTCGACAGATACGCAGTATTTT.

This clonotype was seen a few times. The chain is built from TRBV5-1 and TRBJ1-1; weak D call: TRBD1 (5 bases). Trimming removed 4 bases at V and 2 bases at J, with 9 bases between. CDR3 length equals 13 residues. Germline lookup yields CDR1 SGHRS and CDR2 YFSETQ. CDR3 nucleotide sequence: TGCGCCAGCAGCCAAGGACACAACACTGAAGCTTTCTTT. Protein product: CASSQGHNTEAFF.

This chain joins TRBV5-5 and TRBJ1-1, with a possible D match to TRBD1 (6 bases). The CDR3 contains 14 residues. Germline-derived CDR1 and CDR2 are SGHKS and YYEKEE (reference sequence). The V end was cut by 0 bases, the J end by 4 bases, with 10 bases between. CDR3 DNA: TGTGCCAGCAGCTTGGGGGGGCTGGCCACTGAAGCTTTCTTT. Its protein product is CASSLGGLATEAFF.

This clonotype has a handful of counts. This chain uses TRBV10-3 with TRBJ2-1; unclear D gene. The CDR3 sequence is 11 residues long. CDR1 and CDR2 from the germline V gene are ENHRY and SYGVKD. Trimming pared 7 bases from V and 7 bases from J, leaving 8 bases between. This CDR3 is CAIITGNEQFF. Here the CDR3 DNA reads TGTGCCATCATTACCGGGAATGAGCAGTTCTTC.

A word on this clonotype: A read error is possible here, since a much larger clone lies one base away. The V call is TRBV4-2, the J call TRBJ2-7, with 7 bases that match TRBD1. V was pared by 1 base and J by 1 base, with 1 base of the junction left unmatched. Germline values: CDR1 LGHNA, CDR2 YNFKEQ. This CDR3 contains 14 residues. Here the CDR3 reads CASSQGGQSYEQYF. For the CDR3, the DNA is TGTGCCAGCAGCCAAGGGGGACAGTCCTACGAGCAGTACTTC.

V is TRBV7-2 and J is TRBJ2-1; D call uncertain. Germline CDR1 reads SGHTA; CDR2 reads FQGNSA. The CDR3 extends over 13 amino acids. V lost 8 bases and J 1 base, leaving 9 bases between the germline ends. The CDR3, as DNA: TGTGCCAGCCGCCAGGAATCCTACAATGAGCAGTTCTTC. This encodes CASRQESYNEQFF. Complete variable domain (other parts from reference TRBV7-2 and TRBJ2-1): GAGVSQSPSNKVTEKGKDVELRCDPISGHTALYWYRQSLGQGLEFLIYFQGNSAPDKSGLPSDRFSAERTGGSVSTLTIQRTQQEDSAVYLCASRQESYNEQFFGPGTRLTVL.

The chain joins TRBV3-1 to TRBJ2-4; a possible D gene is TRBD1 (6 bases). The V gene lost 4 bases and the J gene lost 9 bases, with 22 bases spanning the gap. From germline, CDR1 is LGHDT and CDR2 YNNKEL (reference sequence). This CDR3 contains 16 residues. The CDR3 reads CASSREESTGISIQYF. The CDR3 coding sequence is TGTGCCAGCAGCCGAGAAGAGAGCACAGGGATAAGCATTCAGTACTTC.

This clonotype was observed once. Relative to the germline gene, one junction end is altered; a read error may explain this. The genes are TRBV7-2 and TRBJ1-2; no firm D call. This CDR3 is 13 amino acids long. Germline V gives CDR1 SGHTA, CDR2 FQGNSA. Here the CDR3 DNA reads TGTGCCAGCAGCTTAGGGAACCGGGCTGGCTGCACCTTC. Its translation: CASSLGNRAGCTF. The full variable domain, its missing parts supplied by reference TRBV7-2 and TRBJ1-2, is GAGVSQSPSNKVTEKGKDVELRCDPISGHTALYWYRQSLGQGLEFLIYFQGNSAPDKSGLPSDRFSAERTGGSVSTLTIQRTQQEDSAVYLCASSLGNRAGCTFGSGTRLTVV.

In its sample, this clonotype was seen a few times. The chain uses TRBV28 and TRBJ1-1; possible D gene TRBD1, 5 bases. Between the trimmed V and J ends, which lost 5 bases and 5 bases, there was a span of 15 bases. CDR1 and CDR2 from the germline V gene are MDHEN and SYDVKM. CDR3 length: 14 residues. Written as DNA, the CDR3 is TGTGCCAGCAGTCTACTAGGGGCGGAAACTGAAGCTTTCTTT. It specifies CASSLLGAETEAFF.

With respect to this clonotype: A read error is possible here, since a much larger clone lies one base away. The genes are TRBV10-3 and TRBJ1-2; perhaps TRBD1 as D (6 bases). V was trimmed by 3 bases and J by 5 bases, leaving 13 bases between them. The CDR3 loop spans 14 amino acids. CDR1 ENHRY and CDR2 SYGVKD come from the germline V gene. CDR3 sequence (DNA): TGTGCCATCAGTGATCAGGGGACAAAATATGGCTACACCTTC. Translation gives CAISDQGTKYGYTF.

This chain uses TRBV10-3 with TRBJ1-6; TRBD1 agrees at 7 bases. Germline V gene lookup returns CDR1 ENHRY and CDR2 SYGVKD. This CDR3 comprises 13 residues. The J segment lost 10 bases and the V segment lost 5 bases, leaving 5 bases of the junction unmatched. The CDR3 DNA reads as TGTGCCATCAGTTATACAGGGGACTCACCCCTCCACTTT. Its translation is CAISYTGDSPLHF.

Remarks on this clonotype: One junction end does not reproduce the germline sequence, and a read error may be involved. The V and J genes are TRBV7-9 and TRBJ2-1; tentatively, D is TRBD1 (5 bases). The CDR3 spans 16 residues. CDR1 is SEHNR and CDR2 is FQNEAQ in the germline V gene (reference sequence). CDR3 DNA sequence: TGTGTCAGCAGCTTAGGGGTAGGACCCCCAGGCAATGAGCAGTTCTTC. Translation gives CVSSLGVGPPGNEQFF.

This chain links TRBV6-5 with TRBJ1-4; 9 positions agree with TRBD1. The CDR3 is made up of 15 amino acids. Losses at the gene ends were 5 bases for V and 8 bases for J; bases not matched to a gene: 9. The germline CDR1 and CDR2 sequences are MNHEY and SVGAGI. CDR3 amino acids: CASSVTGGLQEKLFF. The CDR3 DNA reads TGTGCCAGCAGTGTCACAGGGGGCCTTCAGGAAAAACTGTTTTTT.

The DNA of the CDR3 is TGTGCCACCAGTGAAACAGGGGGCCGGGAGACCCAGTACTTC. Its protein product is CATSETGGRETQYF. V gene TRBV24-1 combines with J gene TRBJ2-5, with 9 bases fitting TRBD1. The length of the CDR3 is 14 residues. Germline CDR1 reads KGHDR; CDR2 reads SFDVKD. V was clipped by 4 bases and J by 5 bases; unmatched bases: 4.

This clonotype has just a few counts. The rearrangement uses TRBV20-1 and TRBJ1-5; 9 nucleotides line up with TRBD1. CDR1 is DFQATT, CDR2 SNEGSKA, per germline (reference sequence). This CDR3 comprises 17 residues. Germline trimming cut 6 bases from V and 4 bases from J; bases unmatched to any gene: 16. The CDR3 region has the DNA TGCAGTGCGGTGGGACAGGGCTACTCCCAGGGGAATCAGCCCCAGCATTTT. This encodes CSAVGQGYSQGNQPQHF.

CDR3 nucleotide sequence: TGTGCCAGCCTCGACAGGTTATACACCGGGGAGCTGTTTTTT. Protein sequence: CASLDRLYTGELFF. The chain has TRBV12-3 or TRBV12-4 and TRBJ2-2; tentative D call: TRBD1 (6 bases). The CDR3 is 14 amino acids. V was cut by 8 bases and J by 3 bases, with 13 bases left in between.

The chain combines TRBV6-5 with TRBJ2-1, with 8 bases aligning to TRBD1. This CDR3 contains 11 residues. Germline loops: CDR1 MNHEY, CDR2 SVGAGI. Trimming removed 4 bases from V and 14 bases from J; junction bases left unmatched: 4. Written as DNA, the CDR3 is TGTGCCAGCAGTTCGCCGGACAGGGAGTTCTTC. This encodes CASSSPDREFF.

This chain uses TRBV12-3 or TRBV12-4 with TRBJ2-3; 7 nucleotides agree with TRBD1. With V trimmed by 2 bases and J by 2 bases, 7 bases remained unmatched. This CDR3 contains 16 residues. CDR3 sequence: CASSLMDRRNTDTQYF. The CDR3 DNA is TGTGCCAGCAGTTTAATGGACAGGCGGAACACAGATACGCAGTATTTT.

This clonotype turned up a few times. The chain carries TRBV2 and TRBJ2-4; the D is unclear. The V end lost 4 bases, the J end lost 0 bases, and 10 bases lay between the germline ends. Germline CDR1 SNHLY, CDR2 FYNNEI. This CDR3 has 15 residues. The CDR3 DNA reads TGTGCCAGCAGTGTGGAAGGTATAGCCAAAAACATTCAGTACTTC. Encoded protein: CASSVEGIAKNIQYF.

V usage is TRBV3-1 and J usage is TRBJ2-7; D is ambiguous. Trimming left V 8 bases short and J 2 bases short, with 19 bases between. The CDR3 loop spans 15 amino acids. Per the germline V gene, CDR1 is LGHDT and CDR2 is YNNKEL (reference sequence). CDR3 protein: CASQAGLYRAYEQYF. CDR3 bases: TGTGCCAGCCAAGCCGGATTATATAGGGCCTACGAGCAGTACTTC.

The DNA for the CDR3 is TGTGCCAGCAGCGGGCTAGCCCACTACAATGAGCAGTTCTTC. The encoded protein is CASSGLAHYNEQFF. The genes are TRBV11-2 and TRBJ2-1, with a weak D call TRBD2 (5 bases). From germline, CDR1 is SGHAT and CDR2 FQNNGV. The V and J ends lost 5 bases and 3 bases respectively, with 11 bases between them. The CDR3 has 14 amino acids.

The chain employs TRBV20-1 and TRBJ2-1; D possibly uses TRBD1 or TRBD2 (5 bases each). Trimming shortened V by 1 base and J by 9 bases, and 16 bases separated the two germline ends. This CDR3 is 14 amino acids long. Germline assignment: CDR1 DFQATT and CDR2 SNEGSKA (reference sequence). In nucleotides, the CDR3 is TGCAGTGCTAGAGTAGGTGGGGGAATCAGTGAGCAGTTCTTC. Amino acid sequence: CSARVGGGISEQFF.

This clonotype came up a few times. The rearrangement joins TRBV3-1 to TRBJ2-1, with D unresolved. The germline CDR1 and CDR2 sequences are LGHDT and YNNKEL (reference sequence). Trimming shortened V by 1 base and J by 2 bases, and 21 bases separated the two germline ends. The CDR3 covers 19 residues. The CDR3 bases are TGTGCCAGCAGCCAAGTCGATGGCGTCGGGTACATGGCCTACAATGAGCAGTTCTTC. Translation gives CASSQVDGVGYMAYNEQFF.

The V gene is TRBV4-1, the J gene TRBJ2-1, with TRBD2 matching 7 bases. With V trimmed by 0 bases and J by 5 bases, 1 base remained unmatched. Germline V gives CDR1 MGHRA, CDR2 YSYEKL. CDR3 length equals 14 residues. CDR3: CASSQEGGDNEQFF. The CDR3 region has the DNA TGCGCCAGCAGCCAAGAGGGGGGGGACAATGAGCAGTTCTTC.

The J gene is TRBJ2-1, the V gene TRBV5-1; D is uncertain. Trimming cost V 5 bases and J 2 bases, with 11 bases left between them. The germline V gene encodes CDR1 SGHRS and CDR2 YFSETQ. This CDR3 contains 14 residues. The CDR3 coding sequence is TGCGCCAGCAGGTCGGACGCCCCCTACAATGAGCAGTTCTTC. The encoded protein is CASRSDAPYNEQFF.

There are a few counts of this clonotype. The genes are TRBV7-2 and TRBJ2-5, with D perhaps matching TRBD1 (5 bases). The germline CDR1 and CDR2 sequences are SGHTA and FQGNSA. Trimming took 2 bases from V and 3 from J, leaving 13 bases between them. The CDR3 length is 15 residues. CDR3 nucleotides: TGTGCCAGCAGCTTATTAGGGCAGGGAAAAGAGACCCAGTACTTC. Amino acids: CASSLLGQGKETQYF.

V gene TRBV6-1 combines with J gene TRBJ1-2, with a possible D match to TRBD1 (5 bases). Germline V lookup: CDR1 MNHNS, CDR2 SASEGT. This CDR3 is built from 13 residues. V lost 1 base to trimming and J lost 7 bases, with 10 bases between them. CDR3 nucleotides: TGTGCCAGCAGTGAAGACAGGCTTGGTGGCTACACCTTC. Protein: CASSEDRLGGYTF.

This clonotype was seen ten or more times. The chain is built from TRBV3-1 and TRBJ2-3; tentatively, D is TRBD2 (5 bases). V lost 0 bases to trimming and J lost 1 base, with 17 bases between them. The CDR3 sequence is 18 residues long. CDR1 is LGHDT, CDR2 YNNKEL, per germline (reference sequence). The CDR3 DNA reads TGTGCCAGCAGCCAAGAGGCGCTTGCTAGCAAGGGCACAGATACGCAGTATTTT. This codes for CASSQEALASKGTDTQYF.